This T cell receptor beta chain is drawn from a study of T cell changes during pregnancy in multiple sclerosis. Some clones are missing from TCRdb's copy, which holds only in-frame ones; the method was immunoSEQ multiplex PCR. Of approximately 44,000 clones listed, more than 90% are singletons. The CDR3 spans 13 residues. Germline V gives CDR1 SGDLS, CDR2 YYNGEE. Unmatched junction bases numbered 6, after V lost 8 bases and J lost 3 bases. The chain links TRBV9 to TRBJ2-3; TRBD2 matches at 7 bases. Sequenced material: CD4+ T cells from peripheral blood mononuclear cells, taken in the second trimester of pregnancy. This sequence was found in a female donor in good health, enrolled as a control in a pregnancy study. The CDR3 nucleotides are TGTGCCAGTGGCGCAGCGGGAACAGATACGCAGTATTTT. Protein: CASGAAGTDTQYF.